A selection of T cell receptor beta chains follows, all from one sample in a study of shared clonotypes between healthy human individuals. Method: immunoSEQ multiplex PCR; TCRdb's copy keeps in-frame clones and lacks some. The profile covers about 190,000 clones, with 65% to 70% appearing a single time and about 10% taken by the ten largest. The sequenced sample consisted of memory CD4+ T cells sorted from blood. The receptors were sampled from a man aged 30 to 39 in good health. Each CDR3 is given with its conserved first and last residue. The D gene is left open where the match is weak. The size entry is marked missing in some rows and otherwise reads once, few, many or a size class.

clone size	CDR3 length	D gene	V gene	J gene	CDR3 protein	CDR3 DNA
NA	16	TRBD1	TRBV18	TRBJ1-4	CASSPQQGQGAEKLFF	TGTGCCAGCTCACCGCAACAAGGACAGGGTGCGGAAAAACTGTTTTTT
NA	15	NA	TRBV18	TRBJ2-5	CASSVGWDAVETQYF	TGTGCCAGCTCAGTGGGCTGGGATGCTGTGGAGACCCAGTACTTC
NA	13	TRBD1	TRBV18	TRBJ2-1	CASSESTGVVQFF	TGTGCCAGCTCAGAGTCAACAGGGGTAGTGCAGTTCTTC
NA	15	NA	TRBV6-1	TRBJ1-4	CASSDERGSGEKLFF	TGTGCCAGCAGTGACGAGAGGGGCTCGGGGGAAAAACTGTTTTTT
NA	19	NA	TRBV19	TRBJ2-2	CASSITGFQGGANTGELFF	TGTGCCAGTAGTATAACGGGATTTCAGGGCGGAGCGAACACCGGGGAGCTGTTTTTT
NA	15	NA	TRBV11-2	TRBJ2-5	CASSLTPPGGETQYF	TGTGCCAGCAGCCTGACTCCTCCCGGGGGAGAGACCCAGTACTTC
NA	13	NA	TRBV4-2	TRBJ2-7	CASSRADSYEQYF	TGTGCCAGCAGCCGAGCGGACTCCTACGAGCAGTACTTC
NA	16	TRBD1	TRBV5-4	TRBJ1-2	CASSFGGTGSSRGYTF	TGTGCCAGCAGCTTCGGTGGGACAGGGTCCTCGCGGGGCTACACCTTC
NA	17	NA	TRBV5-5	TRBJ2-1	CASSLDYGAYSYNEQFF	TGTGCCAGCAGCTTGGATTACGGCGCATACTCCTACAATGAGCAGTTCTTC
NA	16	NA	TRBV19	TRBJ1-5	CASSIYWTASNQPQHF	TGTGCCAGTAGTATATATTGGACAGCAAGCAATCAGCCCCAGCATTTT
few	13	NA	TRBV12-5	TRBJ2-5	CASGLGQQETQYF	TGTGCTAGTGGACTTGGACAGCAAGAGACCCAGTACTTC
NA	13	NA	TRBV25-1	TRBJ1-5	CAPTGEGGSAQHF	TGTGCTCCAACCGGGGAGGGAGGTTCAGCCCAGCATTTT
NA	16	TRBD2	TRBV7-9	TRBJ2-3	CASSYFTSGDTDTQYF	TGTGCCAGCAGCTATTTTACTAGCGGAGACACAGATACGCAGTATTTT
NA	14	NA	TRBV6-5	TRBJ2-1	CASRGLAFYNEQFF	TGTGCCAGCAGGGGACTCGCTTTCTACAATGAGCAGTTCTTC
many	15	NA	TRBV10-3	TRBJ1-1	CAIKGYGDAKTEAFF	TGTGCCATCAAAGGGTACGGGGACGCCAAAACTGAAGCTTTCTTT
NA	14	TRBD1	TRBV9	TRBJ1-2	CASSVGQGAEGYTF	TGTGCCAGCAGCGTTGGACAGGGGGCCGAGGGCTACACCTTC
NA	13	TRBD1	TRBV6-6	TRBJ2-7	CASSSGTGREQYF	TGTGCCAGCAGTTCGGGGACAGGACGCGAGCAGTACTTC
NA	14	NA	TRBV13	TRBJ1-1	CATGWGQVNTEAFF	TGTGCCACCGGCTGGGGGCAGGTGAACACTGAAGCTTTCTTT
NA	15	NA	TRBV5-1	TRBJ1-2	CASSLGRLTPTDYTF	TGCGCCAGCAGCTTGGGACGCCTCACGCCTACGGACTACACCTTC
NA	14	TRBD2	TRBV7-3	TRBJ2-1	CASSEGGTSVEQFF	TGTGCCAGCAGCGAAGGGGGGACTAGCGTTGAGCAGTTCTTC
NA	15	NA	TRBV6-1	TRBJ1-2	CASSERGDLFYGYTF	TGTGCCAGCAGTGAACGTGGGGACTTGTTCTATGGCTACACCTTC
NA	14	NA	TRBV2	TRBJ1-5	CASQTGNSNQPQHF	TGTGCCAGCCAAACAGGAAATAGCAATCAGCCCCAGCATTTT
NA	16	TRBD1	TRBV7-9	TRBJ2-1	CASSYKQGISRNEQFF	TGTGCCAGCAGCTATAAACAGGGGATAAGTAGAAATGAGCAGTTCTTC
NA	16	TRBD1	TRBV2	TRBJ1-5	CASSEERGQGVPNQHF	TGTGCCAGCAGTGAAGAGAGAGGACAGGGAGTCCCCAACCAGCATTTT
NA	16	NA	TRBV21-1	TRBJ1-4	CASSKKLAGFREKLFF	TGTGCCAGCAGCAAAAAGCTAGCAGGCTTTAGAGAAAAACTGTTTTTT
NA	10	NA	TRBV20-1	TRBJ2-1	CSAREGEQFF	TGCAGTGCTAGAGAGGGTGAGCAGTTCTTC
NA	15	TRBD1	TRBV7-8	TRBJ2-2	CASSLRQGSTGELFF	TGTGCCAGCAGCTTAAGACAGGGTAGCACCGGGGAGCTGTTTTTT
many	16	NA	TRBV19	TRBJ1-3	CASSRTRDHSGNTIYF	TGTGCCAGTAGTAGAACCCGGGATCATTCTGGAAACACCATATATTTT
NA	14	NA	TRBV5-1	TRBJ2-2	CASSETGNTGELFF	TGCGCCAGCAGCGAAACAGGGAACACCGGGGAGCTGTTTTTT